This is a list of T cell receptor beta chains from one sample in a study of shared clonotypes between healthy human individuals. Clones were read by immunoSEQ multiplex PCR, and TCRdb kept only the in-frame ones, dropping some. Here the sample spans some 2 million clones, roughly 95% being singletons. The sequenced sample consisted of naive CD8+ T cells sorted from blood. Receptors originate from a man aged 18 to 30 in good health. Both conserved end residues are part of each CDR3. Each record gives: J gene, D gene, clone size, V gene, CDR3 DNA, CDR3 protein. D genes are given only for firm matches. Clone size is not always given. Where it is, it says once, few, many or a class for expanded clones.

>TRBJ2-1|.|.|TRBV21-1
TGTGCCAGCAGCGCGGCTGGATGGGAAGGGGCTGAGCAGTTCTTC
CASSAAGWEGAEQFF
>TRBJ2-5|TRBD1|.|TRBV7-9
TGTGCCAGCAGCTTAGCGGGACAGGGGGCTTTAGAGACCCAGTACTTC
CASSLAGQGALETQYF
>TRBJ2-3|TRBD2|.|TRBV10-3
TGTGCCATCAGTGGGGATTTGACTAGCGGCACAGATACGCAGTATTTT
CAISGDLTSGTDTQYF
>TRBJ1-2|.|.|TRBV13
TGTGCCAGCAGCTTAGGCCGGGGAGAGCTCAAGGATGGCTACACCTTC
CASSLGRGELKDGYTF
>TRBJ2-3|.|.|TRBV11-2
TGTGCCAGCAGCTTAACCAGAAATGAGGGGGAGAAGCAGTATTTT
CASSLTRNEGEKQYF
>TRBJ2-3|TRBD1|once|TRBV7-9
TGTGCCAGCAGCCGACAGGGGGGAGCAGATACGCAGTATTTT
CASSRQGGADTQYF
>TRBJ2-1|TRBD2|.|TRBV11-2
TGTGCCAGCAGCCCCGGACTAGCGGGGGACAATGAGCAGTTCTTC
CASSPGLAGDNEQFF
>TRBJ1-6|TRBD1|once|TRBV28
TGTGCCAGCAGTAACCTAGGACAGGGACCCTATAATTCACCCCTCCACTTT
CASSNLGQGPYNSPLHF
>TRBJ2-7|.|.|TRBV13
TGTGCCAGCAGCGGTGCGTCGGATTCTTACGAGCAGTACTTC
CASSGASDSYEQYF
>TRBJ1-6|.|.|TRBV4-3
TGCGCCAGCAGCCAAGATGGGCCGGACACCAATTCACCCCTCCACTTT
CASSQDGPDTNSPLHF
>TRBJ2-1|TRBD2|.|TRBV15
TGTGCCACCAGCGGGCAGGCTAGCGGATACGACAATGAGCAGTTCTTC
CATSGQASGYDNEQFF
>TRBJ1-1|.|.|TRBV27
TGTGCCATCGCCCCCGGGATGGGCACTGAAGCTTTCTTT
CAIAPGMGTEAFF
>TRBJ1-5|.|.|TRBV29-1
TGCAGCGTTGAGGGAAGGTCCTATGGGGGACGCGGCAATCAGCCCCAGCATTTT
CSVEGRSYGGRGNQPQHF
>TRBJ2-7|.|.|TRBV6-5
TGTGCCAGCAGTTTTATTCACTCCTACGAGCAGTACTTC
CASSFIHSYEQYF
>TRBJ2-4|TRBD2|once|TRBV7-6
TGTGCCAGCAGCTTAGGGGGGACTAGCGGAGACATTCAGTACTTC
CASSLGGTSGDIQYF
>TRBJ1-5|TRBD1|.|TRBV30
TGTGCCTGGAGTGCCAAACAGGGGTATCAGCCCCAGCATTTT
CAWSAKQGYQPQHF
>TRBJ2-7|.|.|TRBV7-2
TGTGCCAGCAGCTTAGGAGCAGATGGCTACGAGCAGTACTTC
CASSLGADGYEQYF
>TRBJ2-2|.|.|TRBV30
TGTGCCTGGAGTGGCCCGGACAGCCTAACCGGGGAGCTGTTTTTT
CAWSGPDSLTGELFF
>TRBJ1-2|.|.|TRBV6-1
TGTGCCAGCAGTGAAATCGGGCAGGGAGGTGACTATGGCTACACCTTC
CASSEIGQGGDYGYTF
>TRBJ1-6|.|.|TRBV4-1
TGCGCCAGCAGCCAAGATGGACCATTCGCACCCCTCCACTTT
CASSQDGPFAPLHF
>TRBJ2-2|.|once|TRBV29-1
TGCAGCGTCGTTGGGGGCGGCAAGAACACCGGGGAGCTGTTTTTT
CSVVGGGKNTGELFF
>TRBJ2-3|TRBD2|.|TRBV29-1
TGCAGCGTCTCGGGACTAGCGGGGGGGCCACCAGATACGCAGTATTTT
CSVSGLAGGPPDTQYF
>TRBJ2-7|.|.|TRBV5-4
TGTGCCAGCAGCCCGGTGGCAGGAGACTTCTACGAGCAGTACTTC
CASSPVAGDFYEQYF
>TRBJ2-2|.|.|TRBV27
TGTGCCAGCAGCCCGGGAGTAGCGGCCGGGGAGCTGTTTTTT
CASSPGVAAGELFF
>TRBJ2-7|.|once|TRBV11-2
TGTGCCAGCAGCTTATTTGCATCCTACGAGCAGTACTTC
CASSLFASYEQYF
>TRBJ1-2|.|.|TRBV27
TGTGCCAGCAGTTCCGACCCGTGGGGGGCGCCCGAGCAAGCTAACTATGGCTACACCTTC
CASSSDPWGAPEQANYGYTF
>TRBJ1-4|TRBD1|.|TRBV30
TGTGCCTGGACAGGGGGCTTCACTAATGAAAAACTGTTTTTT
CAWTGGFTNEKLFF
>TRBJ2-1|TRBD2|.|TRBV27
TGTGCCAGCAGTTTATCTGCGGGAGCCTACAATGAGCAGTTCTTC
CASSLSAGAYNEQFF
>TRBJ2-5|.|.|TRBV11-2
TGTGCCAGCAGCTTAGAGGGCTCGCAGATCCCCGGGAAGACCCAGTACTTC
CASSLEGSQIPGKTQYF
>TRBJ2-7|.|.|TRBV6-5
TGTGCCAGCAGTTACGGTTCCCAACTCTACGAGCAGTACTTC
CASSYGSQLYEQYF
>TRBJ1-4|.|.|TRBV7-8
TGTGCCAGCAGCCTTGACACGCGTCCGGACGAAAAACTGTTTTTT
CASSLDTRPDEKLFF
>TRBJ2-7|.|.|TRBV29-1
TGCAGCGTCTTGAAAAGGGGCTCCTACGAGCAGTACTTC
CSVLKRGSYEQYF
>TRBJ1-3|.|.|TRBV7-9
TGTGCCAGCAGCCTGGTCGGGCCGCATGGAAACACCATATATTTT
CASSLVGPHGNTIYF